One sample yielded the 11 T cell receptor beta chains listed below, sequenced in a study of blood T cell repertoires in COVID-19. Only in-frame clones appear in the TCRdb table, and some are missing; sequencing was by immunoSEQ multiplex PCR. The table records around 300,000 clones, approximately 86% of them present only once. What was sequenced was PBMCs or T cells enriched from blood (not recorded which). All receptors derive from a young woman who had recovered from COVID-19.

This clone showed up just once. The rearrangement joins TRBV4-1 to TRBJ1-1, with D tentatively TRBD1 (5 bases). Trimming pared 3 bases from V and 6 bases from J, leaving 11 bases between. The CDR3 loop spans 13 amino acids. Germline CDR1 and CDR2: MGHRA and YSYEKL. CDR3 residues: CASSQAVGAEAFF. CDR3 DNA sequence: TGCGCCAGCAGCCAGGCCGTAGGGGCTGAAGCTTTCTTT.

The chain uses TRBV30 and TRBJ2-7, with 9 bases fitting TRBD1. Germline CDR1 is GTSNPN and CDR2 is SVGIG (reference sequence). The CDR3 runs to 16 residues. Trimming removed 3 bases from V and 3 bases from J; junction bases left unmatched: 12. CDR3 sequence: CAWRTWGQGLGYEQYF. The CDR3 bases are TGTGCCTGGAGGACTTGGGGACAGGGTTTAGGCTACGAGCAGTACTTC.

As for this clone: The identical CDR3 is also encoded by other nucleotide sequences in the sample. Here the CDR3 reads CAWSGQLNQPQHF. DNA for the CDR3: TGTGCCTGGAGTGGACAACTCAATCAGCCCCAGCATTTT. J is TRBJ1-5 and V is TRBV30, with D unresolved. This CDR3 spans 13 amino acids. Germline assignment: CDR1 GTSNPN and CDR2 SVGIG (reference sequence). With 1 base removed from V and 3 bases from J, the gap between germline ends came to 7 bases.

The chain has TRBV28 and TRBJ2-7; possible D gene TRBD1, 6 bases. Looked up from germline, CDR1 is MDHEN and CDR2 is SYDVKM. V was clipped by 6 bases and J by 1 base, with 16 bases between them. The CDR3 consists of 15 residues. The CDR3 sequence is CASSPRRQVSYEQYF. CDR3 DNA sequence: TGTGCCAGCAGCCCCCGAAGACAGGTATCCTACGAGCAGTACTTC.

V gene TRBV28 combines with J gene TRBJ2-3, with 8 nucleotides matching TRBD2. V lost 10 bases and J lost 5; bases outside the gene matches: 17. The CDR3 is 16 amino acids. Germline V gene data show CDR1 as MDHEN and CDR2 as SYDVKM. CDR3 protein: CATLPWPAGVEDTQYF. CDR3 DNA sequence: TGTGCCACTCTCCCCTGGCCAGCGGGAGTTGAAGATACGCAGTATTTT.

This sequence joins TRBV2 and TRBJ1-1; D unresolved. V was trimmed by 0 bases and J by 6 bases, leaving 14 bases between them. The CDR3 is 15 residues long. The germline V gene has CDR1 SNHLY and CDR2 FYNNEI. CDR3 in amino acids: CASSEATGRSSEAFF. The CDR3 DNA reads TGTGCCAGCAGTGAAGCGACGGGAAGGAGCTCTGAAGCTTTCTTT.

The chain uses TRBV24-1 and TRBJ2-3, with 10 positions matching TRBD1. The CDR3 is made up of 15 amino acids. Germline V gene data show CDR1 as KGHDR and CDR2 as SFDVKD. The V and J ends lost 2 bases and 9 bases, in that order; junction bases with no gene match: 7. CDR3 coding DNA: TGTGCCACCAGTGATTCCGGGACAGGGGAAGACACGCAGTATTTT. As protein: CATSDSGTGEDTQYF.

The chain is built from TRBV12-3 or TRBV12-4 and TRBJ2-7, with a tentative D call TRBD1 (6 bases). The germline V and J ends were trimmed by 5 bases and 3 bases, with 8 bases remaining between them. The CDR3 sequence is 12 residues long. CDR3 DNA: TGTGCCAGCAGTCAGACAGGCTACGAGCAGTACTTC. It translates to CASSQTGYEQYF.

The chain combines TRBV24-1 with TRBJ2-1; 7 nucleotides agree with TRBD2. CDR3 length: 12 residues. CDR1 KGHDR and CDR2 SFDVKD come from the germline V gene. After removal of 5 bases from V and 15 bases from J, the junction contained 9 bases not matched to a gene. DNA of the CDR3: TGTGCCACCAGTGCTAGCGGCGCGCCTCGGTTCTTC. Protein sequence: CATSASGAPRFF.

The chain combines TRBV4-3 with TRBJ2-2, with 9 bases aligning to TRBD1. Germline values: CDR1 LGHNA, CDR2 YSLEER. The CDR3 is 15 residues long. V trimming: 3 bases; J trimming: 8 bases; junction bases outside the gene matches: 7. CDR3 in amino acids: CASSQPGQGVGELFF. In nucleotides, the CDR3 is TGCGCCAGCAGCCAGCCGGGACAGGGTGTGGGGGAGCTGTTTTTT.

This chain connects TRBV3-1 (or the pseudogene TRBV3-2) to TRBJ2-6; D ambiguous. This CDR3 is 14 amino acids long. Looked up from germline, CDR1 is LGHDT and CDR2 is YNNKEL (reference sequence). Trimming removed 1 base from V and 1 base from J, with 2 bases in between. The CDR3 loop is CASSQASGANVLTF. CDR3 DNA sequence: TGTGCCAGCAGCCAAGCTTCTGGGGCCAACGTCCTGACTTTC.